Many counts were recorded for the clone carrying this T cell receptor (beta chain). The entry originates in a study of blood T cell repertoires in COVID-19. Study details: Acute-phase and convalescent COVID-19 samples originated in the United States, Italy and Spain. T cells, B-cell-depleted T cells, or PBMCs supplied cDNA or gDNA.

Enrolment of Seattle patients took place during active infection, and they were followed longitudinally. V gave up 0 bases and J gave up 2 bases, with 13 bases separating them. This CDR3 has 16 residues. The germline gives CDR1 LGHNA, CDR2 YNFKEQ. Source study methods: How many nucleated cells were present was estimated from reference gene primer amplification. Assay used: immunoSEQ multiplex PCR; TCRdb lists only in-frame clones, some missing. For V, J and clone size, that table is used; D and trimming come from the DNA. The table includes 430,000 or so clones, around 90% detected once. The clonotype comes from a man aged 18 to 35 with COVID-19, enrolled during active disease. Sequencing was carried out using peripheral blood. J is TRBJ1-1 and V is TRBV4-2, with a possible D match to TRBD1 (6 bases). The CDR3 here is CASSQETGQVNTEAFF. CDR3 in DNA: TGTGCCAGCAGCCAAGAAACGGGACAAGTAAACACTGAAGCTTTCTTT.